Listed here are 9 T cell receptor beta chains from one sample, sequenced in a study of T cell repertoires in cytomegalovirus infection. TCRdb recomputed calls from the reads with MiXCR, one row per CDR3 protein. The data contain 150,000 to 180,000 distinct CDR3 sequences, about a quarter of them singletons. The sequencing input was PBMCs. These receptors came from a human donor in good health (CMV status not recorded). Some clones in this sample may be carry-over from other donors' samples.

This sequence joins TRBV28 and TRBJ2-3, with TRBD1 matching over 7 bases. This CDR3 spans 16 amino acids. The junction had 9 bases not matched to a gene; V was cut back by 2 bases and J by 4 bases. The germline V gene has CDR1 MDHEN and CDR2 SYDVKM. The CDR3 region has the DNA TGTGCCAGCAGTTTACTAGTCGTACAGGGGCCAGATACGCAGTATTTT. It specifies CASSLLVVQGPDTQYF. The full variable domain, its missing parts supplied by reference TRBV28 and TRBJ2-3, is DVKVTQSSRYLVKRTGEKVFLECVQDMDHENMFWYRQDPGLGLRLIYFSYDVKMKEKGDIPEGYSVSREKKERFSLILESASTNQTSMYLCASSLLVVQGPDTQYFGPGTRLTVL.

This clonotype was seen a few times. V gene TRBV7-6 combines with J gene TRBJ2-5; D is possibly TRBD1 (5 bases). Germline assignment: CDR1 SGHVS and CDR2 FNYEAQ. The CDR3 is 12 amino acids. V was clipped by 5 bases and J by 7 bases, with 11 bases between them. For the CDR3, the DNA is TGTGCCAGCAGCATCGATAGGGGGACCCAGTACTTC. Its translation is CASSIDRGTQYF. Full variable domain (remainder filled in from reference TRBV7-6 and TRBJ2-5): GAGVSQSPRYKVTKRGQDVALRCDPISGHVSLYWYRQALGQGPEFLTYFNYEAQQDKSGLPNDRFSAERPEGSISTLTIQRTEQRDSAMYRCASSIDRGTQYFGPGTRLLVL.

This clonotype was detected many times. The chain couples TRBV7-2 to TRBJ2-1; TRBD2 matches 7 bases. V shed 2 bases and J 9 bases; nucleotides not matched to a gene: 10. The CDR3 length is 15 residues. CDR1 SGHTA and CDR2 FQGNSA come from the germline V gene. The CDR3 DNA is TGTGCCAGCAGCTTATCAGCGGGAAAGATTCTTGAGCAGTTCTTC. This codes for CASSLSAGKILEQFF.

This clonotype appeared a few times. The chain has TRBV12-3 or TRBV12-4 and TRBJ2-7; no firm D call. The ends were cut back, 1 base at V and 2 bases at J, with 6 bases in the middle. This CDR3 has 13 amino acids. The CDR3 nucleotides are TGTGCCAGCAGTTTAGAAGCCACCTACGAGCAGTACTTC. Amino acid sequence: CASSLEATYEQYF.

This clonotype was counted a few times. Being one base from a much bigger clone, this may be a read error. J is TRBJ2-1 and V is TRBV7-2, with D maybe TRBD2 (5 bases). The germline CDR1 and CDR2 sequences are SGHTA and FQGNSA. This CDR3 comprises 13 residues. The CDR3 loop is CVSRDLASHEQFF. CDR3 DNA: TGTGTCAGCAGAGACCTAGCTTCCCATGAGCAGTTCTTC. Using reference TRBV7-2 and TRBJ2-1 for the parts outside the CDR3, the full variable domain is GAGVSQSPSNKVTEKGKDVELRCDPISGHTALYWYRQSLGQGLEFLIYFQGNSAPDKSGLPSDRFSAERTGGSVSTLTIQRTQQEDSAVYLCVSRDLASHEQFFGPGTRLTVL.

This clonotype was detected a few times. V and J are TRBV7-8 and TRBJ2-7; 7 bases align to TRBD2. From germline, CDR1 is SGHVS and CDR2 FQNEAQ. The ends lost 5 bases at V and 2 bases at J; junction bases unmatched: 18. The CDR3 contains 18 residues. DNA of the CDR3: TGTGCCAGCAGCCCCGGGACTATGAACGAATGGCCCCCCTACGAGCAGTACTTC. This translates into CASSPGTMNEWPPYEQYF.

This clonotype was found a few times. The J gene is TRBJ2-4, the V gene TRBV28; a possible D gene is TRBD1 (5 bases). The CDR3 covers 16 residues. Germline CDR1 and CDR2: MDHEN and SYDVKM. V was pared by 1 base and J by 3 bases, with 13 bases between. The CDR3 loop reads CASSLLQGQGKNIQYF. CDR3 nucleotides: TGTGCCAGCAGTTTATTGCAGGGTCAAGGCAAAAACATTCAGTACTTC.

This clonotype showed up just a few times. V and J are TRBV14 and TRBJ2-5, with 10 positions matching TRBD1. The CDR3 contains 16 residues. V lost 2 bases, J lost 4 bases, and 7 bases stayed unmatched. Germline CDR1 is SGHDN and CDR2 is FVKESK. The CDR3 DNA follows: TGTGCCAGCAGCCAACAGACAGGGGGCTTCGGAGAGACCCAGTACTTC. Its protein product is CASSQQTGGFGETQYF.

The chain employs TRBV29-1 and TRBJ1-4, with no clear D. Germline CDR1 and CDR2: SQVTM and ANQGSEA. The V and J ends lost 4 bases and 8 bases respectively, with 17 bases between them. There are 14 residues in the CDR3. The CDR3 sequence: CSVVTGSLEEKLFF. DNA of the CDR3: TGCAGCGTTGTGACCGGGTCCTTGGAAGAAAAACTGTTTTTT. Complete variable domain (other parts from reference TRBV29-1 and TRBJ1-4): SAVISQKPSRDICQRGTSLTIQCQVDSQVTMMFWYRQQPGQSLTLIATANQGSEATYESGFVIDKFPISRPNLTFSTLTVSNMSPEDSSIYLCSVVTGSLEEKLFFGSGTQLSVL.